A single sample gave rise to the 10 T cell receptor beta chains below, sequenced in a study of T-cell reconstitution after alpha-beta-depleted transplantation in children. Unique molecular identifiers were used to barcode this TCRbeta library. Using its own MiXCR run on the PCR reads, TCRdb lists one record per CDR3 protein. The table includes 150,000 to 200,000 distinct CDR3 sequences, roughly 7.5% detected once. The starting material was PBMCs from the stem cell graft donor, obtained from the stem cell graft. The receptors here all came from a human donor who donated a stem cell graft to a child with Wiskott-Aldrich syndrome.

This clonotype was seen more than once but under ten times. The chain has TRBV4-3 and TRBJ2-2, with no clear D. V was cut by 6 bases and J by 0 bases, with 8 bases left in between. The CDR3 is 14 residues long. Germline V gives CDR1 LGHNA, CDR2 YSLEER. Here the CDR3 reads CASRLIANTGELFF. The CDR3 nucleotides are TGCGCCAGCAGACTGATCGCGAACACCGGGGAGCTGTTTTTT.

The chain uses TRBV7-9 and TRBJ1-6; D possibly corresponds to TRBD1 (6 bases). CDR3 length equals 14 residues. Per germline, CDR1 SEHNR and CDR2 FQNEAQ (reference sequence). Trimming stripped 3 bases from V and 10 bases from J, with 13 bases between. CDR3 in DNA: TGTGCCAGCAGCTTGGGGGGCCAGGGATCACCCCTCCACTTT. This codes for CASSLGGQGSPLHF.

This chain joins TRBV7-9 and TRBJ2-7; possibly TRBD1 for D (6 bases). The CDR3 spans 14 residues. Trimming left V 2 bases short and J 1 base short, with 9 bases between. Germline CDR1 is SEHNR and CDR2 is FQNEAQ (reference sequence). CDR3 nucleotide sequence: TGTGCCAGCAGCTTATTAACAGGGTCCTACGAGCAGTACTTC. This translates into CASSLLTGSYEQYF.

In its sample, this clonotype was seen many times. In DNA form, the CDR3 reads TGTGCCAGCAGCGTAGCTACCCAGGGCGGCGAGCAGTACTTC. The encoded protein is CASSVATQGGEQYF. V gene TRBV9 combines with J gene TRBJ2-7; a weak D match, TRBD1 (5 bases). Germline-derived CDR1 and CDR2 are SGDLS and YYNGEE. Trimming cost V 0 bases and J 6 bases, with 13 bases left between them. CDR3 length: 14 amino acids.

Many counts were recorded for this clonotype. This chain connects TRBV12-3 or TRBV12-4 to TRBJ2-1; D unresolved. The CDR3 length is 15 residues. V was trimmed by 8 bases and J by 0 bases, leaving 14 bases between them. Here the CDR3 reads CASFGLYSSYNEQFF. The DNA of the CDR3 is TGTGCCAGCTTCGGGCTTTACAGCTCCTACAATGAGCAGTTCTTC.

This clonotype was recorded at least ten times. J is TRBJ1-2 and V is TRBV6-6, with D unclear. CDR1 is MNHNY and CDR2 is SVGAGI in the germline V gene (reference sequence). The CDR3 totals 11 residues. Trimming stripped 0 bases from V and 7 bases from J, with 3 bases between. This chain's CDR3 is CASSYSSGYTF. Here the CDR3 DNA reads TGTGCCAGCAGTTACTCGAGTGGCTACACCTTC.

The sample holds many counts of this clonotype. The genes are TRBV4-3 and TRBJ2-1, with D possibly TRBD2 on 6 matching bases. Deletions cut 0 bases from V and 5 bases from J, with 11 bases between. This CDR3 contains 15 residues. The germline gives CDR1 LGHNA, CDR2 YSLEER. The CDR3 region has the DNA TGCGCCAGCAGCCAAGAATCTAGCGTTAACAATGAGCAGTTCTTC. Its protein product is CASSQESSVNNEQFF.

This clonotype has ten or more counts. The chain combines TRBV28 with TRBJ1-4; maybe TRBD1 (5 bases). This CDR3 spans 14 amino acids. Germline values: CDR1 MDHEN, CDR2 SYDVKM. V was cut by 5 bases and J by 4 bases, with 11 bases left in between. The CDR3 sequence: CASSTGGSNEKLFF. CDR3 sequence (DNA): TGTGCCAGCAGTACGGGGGGGAGTAATGAAAAACTGTTTTTT.

This clonotype appeared many times. The rearrangement joins TRBV20-1 to TRBJ1-5; the match to TRBD1 covers 7 bases. CDR3 length equals 15 residues. The ends lost 4 bases at V and 0 bases at J; junction bases unmatched: 6. The germline V gene encodes CDR1 DFQATT and CDR2 SNEGSKA (reference sequence). For the CDR3, the DNA is TGCAGTGCTACCATAGGGACAGATAGCAATCAGCCCCAGCATTTT. Its protein is CSATIGTDSNQPQHF.

The table lists this clonotype with many counts. The chain links TRBV6-4 to TRBJ1-6; D is unclear. Germline lookup yields CDR1 MRHNA and CDR2 SNTAGT. CDR3 length equals 14 residues. V lost 7 bases and J 0 bases, leaving 7 bases between the germline ends. The CDR3 here is CASKESSYNSPLHF. The CDR3 nucleotides read TGTGCCAGCAAGGAGAGCTCCTATAATTCACCCCTCCACTTT.